Below are 5 T cell receptor beta chains sequenced from a single sample in a study of T cell clones after liver transplantation. Here immunoSEQ multiplex PCR was the method, and the copy in TCRdb shows in-frame clones only, minus some. Among around 76,000 clones, roughly 80% were seen once, and the ten largest hold 0.79%. This sample comprised CD4+ T cells from blood, obtained 12 months after liver transplant. Receptors originate from a human patient who received a liver transplant. Some T cells may have originated in the graft donor.

This clone has more than one count but fewer than ten. This rearrangement joins TRBV19 to TRBJ2-1, with a tentative D call TRBD2 (6 bases). There are 14 residues in the CDR3. V was trimmed by 5 bases and J by 8 bases, leaving 16 bases between them. The germline gives CDR1 LNHDA, CDR2 SQIVND (reference sequence). This CDR3 reads CASSEWTTRDEQFF. In DNA form, the CDR3 reads TGTGCCAGTAGTGAGTGGACTACGCGCGATGAGCAGTTCTTC.

For this clone: Other DNA sequences in the sample encode the same CDR3. The chain links TRBV5-6 to TRBJ2-2, with TRBD2 as a possible D gene (6 bases). The CDR3 is 13 residues long. Germline values: CDR1 SGHDT, CDR2 YYEEEE. V lost 5 bases and J 4 bases, leaving 9 bases between the germline ends. The CDR3 DNA sequence: TGTGCCAGCAGGGGGGAGGCCACCGGGGAGCTGTTTTTT. Residues: CASRGEATGELFF.

V is TRBV5-1 and J is TRBJ2-1; D ambiguous. The V end lost 0 bases, the J end lost 14 bases, and 12 bases lay between the germline ends. The CDR3 covers 12 residues. Germline CDR1 and CDR2: SGHRS and YFSETQ. The CDR3 region is CASSLEDRVEFF. CDR3 DNA sequence: TGCGCCAGCAGCTTGGAAGATAGAGTCGAGTTCTTC.

The chain combines TRBV19 with TRBJ1-1; 9 nucleotides line up with TRBD1. The J segment lost 5 bases and the V segment lost 3 bases, leaving 1 base of the junction unmatched. The CDR3 runs 13 residues. From germline, CDR1 is LNHDA and CDR2 SQIVND (reference sequence). The CDR3 DNA reads as TGTGCCAGTAGTATGGACAGGGGAACTGAAGCTTTCTTT. Translating gives CASSMDRGTEAFF.

V is TRBV28 and J is TRBJ2-5; possible D gene TRBD2, 5 bases. Trimming took 5 bases from V and 7 from J, leaving 17 bases between them. CDR1 and CDR2 from the germline V gene are MDHEN and SYDVKM. The CDR3 consists of 14 residues. CDR3 nucleotides: TGTGCCAGCAGTCCCGTTGAAAGGGCGGGGACCCAGTACTTC. Protein product: CASSPVERAGTQYF.